This TCR beta chain was recorded in a study of blood T cell repertoires in COVID-19. As for the study in general: COVID-19 samples, acute and convalescent, were from the United States, Italy and Spain. T cells, B-cell-depleted T cells, or PBMCs supplied cDNA or gDNA.

V gave up 6 bases and J gave up 1 base, with 12 bases separating them. The CDR3 totals 14 residues. Per germline, CDR1 SNHLY and CDR2 FYNNEI. This clone has only one observation. Original processing methods: Using reference gene primer amplification, nucleated cell counts were estimated. The repertoire was sequenced with immunoSEQ multiplex PCR; TCRdb's copy has only in-frame clones and lacks some. The V and J calls and clone size are taken from that table; D and trimming were inferred from the DNA. The sample includes 35,000 to 45,000 clones, around 92% of them seen just once. The chain links TRBV2 to TRBJ1-2, with D maybe TRBD1 (6 bases). Sequencing was carried out using peripheral blood. The TCR comes from an elderly woman with acute or convalescent COVID-19. CDR3 DNA sequence: TGTGCCAGCAGCCCAGGGGCTCTTAACTATGGCTACACCTTC. This encodes CASSPGALNYGYTF.